A selection of T cell receptor beta chains follows, all from one sample in a study of identical twins. MiXCR was run by TCRdb on the 5' RACE reads, yielding one entry per CDR3 protein. Counted here are 500,000 to 650,000 distinct CDR3 sequences, just over 7% occurring once; the ten biggest clones make up over 1.5%. These sequences were also reported in another study, on yellow fever vaccine responses in identical twins.

The material sequenced was PBMCs. These receptors were taken from a woman under 30 in good health. CDR3s include the opening cysteine and the closing phenylalanine or tryptophan. D genes are given only for firm matches. A clone size is listed for some rows: how often the clone was seen (once, few, many), or a class if it is expanded.

v_gene: TRBV2
j_gene: TRBJ2-3
abundance: -
d_gene: -
CDR3nt: TGTGCCAGTCCCGGGGGGCCCCGCACAGATACGCAGTATTTT
CDR3aa: CASPGGPRTDTQYF

v_gene: TRBV5-6
j_gene: TRBJ2-1
abundance: -
d_gene: -
CDR3nt: TGTGCCAGCAGCTTGGTATGGGACAACAACAATGAGCAGTTCTTC
CDR3aa: CASSLVWDNNNEQFF

v_gene: TRBV28
j_gene: TRBJ2-1
abundance: few
d_gene: TRBD2
CDR3nt: TGTGCCAGCAGTTTTTGGGCTAGCGGGGGTCCCCCCGAGCAGTTCTTC
CDR3aa: CASSFWASGGPPEQFF

v_gene: TRBV5-1
j_gene: TRBJ1-5
abundance: many
d_gene: TRBD1
CDR3nt: TGCGCCAGCAGCTTGGGACAGGGCGGTCAGCCCCAGCATTTT
CDR3aa: CASSLGQGGQPQHF

v_gene: TRBV27
j_gene: TRBJ2-5
abundance: -
d_gene: TRBD2
CDR3nt: TGTGCCAGCAGTTCCTTAGAGGGAGGGGAGACCCAGTACTTC
CDR3aa: CASSSLEGGETQYF

v_gene: TRBV12-3/TRBV12-4
j_gene: TRBJ2-1
abundance: few
d_gene: -
CDR3nt: TGTGCCAGCAGAAAGGGACACCCCGATGAGCAGTTCTTC
CDR3aa: CASRKGHPDEQFF

v_gene: TRBV12-3/TRBV12-4
j_gene: TRBJ2-5
abundance: -
d_gene: -
CDR3nt: TGTGCCAGCAGTTTAGTTAGGGGGGGCACTCTTCAAGAGACCCAGTACTTC
CDR3aa: CASSLVRGGTLQETQYF

v_gene: TRBV20-1
j_gene: TRBJ1-1
abundance: -
d_gene: TRBD1
CDR3nt: TGCAGTGCTAGAACCCTAGGGACAGGAAACACTGAAGCTTTCTTT
CDR3aa: CSARTLGTGNTEAFF

v_gene: TRBV5-1
j_gene: TRBJ2-2
abundance: -
d_gene: TRBD1
CDR3nt: TGCGCCAGCAGCTTGCCCCTCACCGGGACAGGGCACACCGGGGAGCTGTTTTTT
CDR3aa: CASSLPLTGTGHTGELFF

v_gene: TRBV5-1
j_gene: TRBJ2-7
abundance: few
d_gene: TRBD2
CDR3nt: TGCGCCAGCAGCGGGGGACTAGATTTCCACGAGCAGTACTTC
CDR3aa: CASSGGLDFHEQYF

v_gene: TRBV12-3/TRBV12-4
j_gene: TRBJ2-1
abundance: -
d_gene: TRBD2
CDR3nt: TGTGCCAGCAGTTTATACGATACCCCTAGCGGGATTGGTGAGCAGTTCTTC
CDR3aa: CASSLYDTPSGIGEQFF

v_gene: TRBV3-1
j_gene: TRBJ2-7
abundance: -
d_gene: TRBD2
CDR3nt: TGTGCCAGCAGCCAGGCCGGGACTAGCGGAAACTCCTACGAGCAGTACTTC
CDR3aa: CASSQAGTSGNSYEQYF

v_gene: TRBV20-1
j_gene: TRBJ2-1
abundance: many
d_gene: -
CDR3nt: TGCAGTGCTACGGTAACCTACAATGAGCAGTTCTTC
CDR3aa: CSATVTYNEQFF

v_gene: TRBV12-3/TRBV12-4
j_gene: TRBJ2-1
abundance: many
d_gene: -
CDR3nt: TGTGCCAGCCTCAGGGTACGTGAGCAGTTCTTC
CDR3aa: CASLRVREQFF

v_gene: TRBV7-8
j_gene: TRBJ2-3
abundance: few
d_gene: TRBD1
CDR3nt: TGTGCCAGCAGCCCACAGGGGGGCACAGATACGCAGTATTTT
CDR3aa: CASSPQGGTDTQYF

v_gene: TRBV6-2/TRBV6-3
j_gene: TRBJ2-2
abundance: many
d_gene: -
CDR3nt: TGTGCCAGCAGTTACCGGGGTATCGGGGAGCTGTTTTTT
CDR3aa: CASSYRGIGELFF

v_gene: TRBV3-1
j_gene: TRBJ2-2
abundance: many
d_gene: TRBD1
CDR3nt: TGTGCCAGCAGGTCCGGGACAGCGAACACCGGGGAGCTGTTTTTT
CDR3aa: CASRSGTANTGELFF

v_gene: TRBV29-1
j_gene: TRBJ2-1
abundance: few
d_gene: -
CDR3nt: TGCAGCGTTGGGCAAGGGAGTGGGTTCAATGAGCAGTTCTTC
CDR3aa: CSVGQGSGFNEQFF